This T cell receptor (beta chain) was sequenced for a study of T cells in Graves' hyperthyroidism and ophthalmopathy. Graves' hyperthyroidism qualified as stable when ophthalmopathy did not progress within 18 months. PBMCs were obtained from 10 ml fresh peripheral blood. Using RNA transcripts as the source, TCR beta CDR3 regions were amplified. HTBI primers were used for first-round RT-PCR of the TCR CDR3. TCRdb analysed the multiplex PCR reads with MiXCR anew, one entry per CDR3 protein. The sample shows under 450,000 distinct CDR3 sequences, around a sixth of them seen only once. Trimming took off 6 bases at V and 0 bases at J, with 14 bases between the two ends. This CDR3 has 15 residues.

The V call is TRBV12-3 or TRBV12-4, the J call TRBJ2-5; D is perhaps TRBD1 (6 bases). The clonotype comes from a young woman with Graves' hyperthyroidism. The source material was blood. The chain's CDR3 is CASSPNGQYQETQYF. The CDR3 DNA is TGTGCCAGCAGCCCCAACGGACAGTACCAAGAGACCCAGTACTTC.